The next 25 T cell receptor beta chains were all read from a single sample in a study of cytomegalovirus exposure and HLA in healthy donors. The PCR ran on 60 Vbeta and 13 Jbeta primers. Clones were read by immunoSEQ multiplex PCR, and TCRdb kept only the in-frame ones, dropping some. The data show around 85,000 clones, about 80% seen once. Sequencing was done on a sample of PBMCs. Receptors were obtained from a middle-aged man in good health and CMV-seropositive.

This clone was seen a few times. This chain links TRBV5-6 with TRBJ2-7, with D hard to call. The CDR3 runs to 11 residues. Per germline, CDR1 SGHDT and CDR2 YYEEEE. Trimming took off 1 base at V and 5 bases at J, with 4 bases between the two ends. The CDR3 DNA follows: TGTGCCAGCAGCTTGATCAACGAGCAGTACTTC. It translates to CASSLINEQYF.

A single count supports this clone. The V and J genes are TRBV30 and TRBJ2-7; 8 bases line up with TRBD2. Per germline, CDR1 GTSNPN and CDR2 SVGIG (reference sequence). The CDR3 loop spans 15 amino acids. Unmatched junction bases numbered 4, after V lost 0 bases and J lost 0 bases. The DNA of the CDR3 is TGTGCCTGGAGTGTACGCGGGACTAGCTCCTACGAGCAGTACTTC. Residues: CAWSVRGTSSYEQYF.

This chain joins TRBV7-9 and TRBJ2-7, with 10 bases matching TRBD2. V shed 5 bases, J shed 5 bases, and the junction held 15 bases outside the gene matches. The CDR3 is 17 residues long. Looked up from germline, CDR1 is SEHNR and CDR2 is FQNEAQ (reference sequence). The CDR3 DNA reads TGTGCCAGCAGCATATCACCACTAGCGGGGCTCGCCCACGAGCAGTACTTC. Encoded protein: CASSISPLAGLAHEQYF.

This clone appeared once. This chain joins TRBV29-1 and TRBJ2-5, with D perhaps matching TRBD1 (5 bases). This CDR3 is built from 13 residues. Germline values: CDR1 SQVTM, CDR2 ANQGSEA. The V end lost 2 bases, the J end lost 4 bases, and 11 bases lay between the germline ends. The CDR3 nucleotides read TGCAGCGTTGAAATGGGCAGGGCAGAGACCCAGTACTTC. Translating it yields CSVEMGRAETQYF.

This rearrangement joins TRBV13 to TRBJ2-2; tentatively, D is TRBD2 (6 bases). Germline V lookup: CDR1 PRHDT, CDR2 FYEKMQ (reference sequence). The CDR3 totals 16 residues. V shed 0 bases and J shed 4 bases, with 12 bases lying between them. Written as DNA, the CDR3 is TGTGCCAGCAGCTTAGGCACCGGGAGCGGCACCGGGGAGCTGTTTTTT. Protein product: CASSLGTGSGTGELFF.

The V and J genes are TRBV12-1 and TRBJ2-5; no DNA check was done on the table's D call, TRBD1. With the DNA end fitting TRBJ2-7 better, the J assignment may be wrong. TRBV12-1 represents a pseudogene. This CDR3 spans 18 amino acids. This chain's CDR3 is CASSFADYLDRKTYEQYF. The CDR3 nucleotides read TGTGCCAGCAGCTTTGCGGATTATTTGGACAGAAAAACCTACGAGCAGTACTTC.

This clone was observed once. The rearrangement joins TRBV6-1 to TRBJ2-7; possible D gene TRBD2, 6 bases. Looked up from germline, CDR1 is MNHNS and CDR2 is SASEGT. The CDR3 runs 12 residues. V shed 6 bases and J shed 3 bases, with 9 bases lying between them. DNA for the CDR3: TGTGCCAGCAGGACTAGGGGCTACGAGCAGTACTTC. Protein: CASRTRGYEQYF.

Only one count was recorded for this clone. The chain joins TRBV5-4 to TRBJ2-1; possibly TRBD2 for D (6 bases). From germline, CDR1 is SGHNT and CDR2 YYREEE (reference sequence). The CDR3 is made up of 17 amino acids. V lost 4 bases to trimming and J lost 4 bases, with 21 bases between them. CDR3 coding DNA: TGTGCCAGCAGCACCCGACCCCCGGGAGTAAGGTACAATGAGCAGTTCTTC. Translation gives CASSTRPPGVRYNEQFF.

The chain recombines TRBV5-6 with TRBJ2-2, with a possible D match to TRBD1 (5 bases). Germline values: CDR1 SGHDT, CDR2 YYEEEE. CDR3 length: 15 residues. The ends were cut back, 7 bases at V and 6 bases at J, with 19 bases in the middle. This CDR3 is CASYRTLEFPGELFF. The DNA of the CDR3 is TGTGCCAGCTACCGGACACTCGAGTTTCCCGGGGAGCTGTTTTTT.

The rearrangement uses TRBV13 and TRBJ2-5, with a possible D match to TRBD2 (5 bases). The J call may be faulty, since TRBJ2-7 better matches the DNA end. This CDR3 spans 14 amino acids. The germline CDR1 and CDR2 sequences are PRHDT and FYEKMQ (reference sequence). The CDR3 spells CASSPDSGSYEQYF. CDR3 coding DNA: TGTGCCAGCAGCCCGGACTCCGGCTCCTACGAGCAGTACTTC.

The CDR3 loop is CASSDLRQDPGQPQHF. The CDR3, as DNA: TGTGCCAGCAGTGACTTGCGACAGGACCCTGGGCAGCCCCAGCATTTT. The chain is built from TRBV6-4 and TRBJ1-5; possible D gene TRBD1, 6 bases. The germline V and J ends were trimmed by 1 base and 7 bases, with 17 bases remaining between them. CDR1 is MRHNA, CDR2 SNTAGT, per germline. The CDR3 loop spans 16 amino acids.

The rearrangement uses TRBV5-1 and TRBJ2-1; 14 positions match TRBD2. The J segment lost 10 bases and the V segment lost 4 bases, leaving 7 bases of the junction unmatched. The V gene's germline CDR1 is SGHRS and CDR2 YFSETQ. The CDR3 sequence is 15 residues long. The CDR3, as DNA: TGCGCCAGCAGCCCCGGACTAGCGGGAGGAGGCGAGCAGTTCTTC. It translates to CASSPGLAGGGEQFF.

The J gene is TRBJ1-2, the V gene TRBV9; 10 nucleotides align to TRBD1. CDR1 SGDLS and CDR2 YYNGEE come from the germline V gene. V lost 7 bases and J lost 5; bases outside the gene matches: 5. This CDR3 contains 13 residues. CDR3 coding DNA: TGTGCCAGCCGAAGGGACAGGGGTTATGGCTACACCTTC. It specifies CASRRDRGYGYTF.

CDR3 loop: CASSQLPTPTGDNTEAFF. CDR3 DNA sequence: TGCGCCAGCAGCCAATTGCCCACCCCGACAGGGGATAACACTGAAGCTTTCTTT. The chain links TRBV4-3 to TRBJ1-1, with 8 bases matching TRBD1. This CDR3 contains 18 residues. V shed 2 bases and J 2 bases; nucleotides not matched to a gene: 13. Germline loops: CDR1 LGHNA, CDR2 YSLEER.

CDR3 sequence reads: CASSPGTGGETQYF. DNA for the CDR3: TGTGCCAGCAGCCCAGGGACAGGGGGAGAGACCCAGTACTTC. J is TRBJ2-5 and V is TRBV11-2, with 11 bases matching TRBD1. Germline V gives CDR1 SGHAT, CDR2 FQNNGV. Trimming took 5 bases from V and 4 from J; bases not matched to a gene: 3. The CDR3 is 14 amino acids.

V and J are TRBV19 and TRBJ2-2; TRBD1 aligns across 8 bases. This CDR3 has 15 residues. J lost 4 bases, V lost 1 base, and 2 bases had no gene match. The germline V gene has CDR1 LNHDA and CDR2 SQIVND (reference sequence). The CDR3 DNA reads as TGTGCCAGTAGTATAGCAGGGGGCATCACCGGGGAGCTGTTTTTT. Translating it yields CASSIAGGITGELFF.

The chain carries TRBV30 and TRBJ2-1, with 10 bases matching TRBD2. With V trimmed by 3 bases and J by 7 bases, 12 bases remained unmatched. In germline, CDR1 is GTSNPN, CDR2 SVGIG (reference sequence). CDR3 size: 16 residues. This CDR3 is CAWSSAGGPGYNEQFF. CDR3 nucleotide sequence: TGTGCCTGGAGCTCAGCGGGAGGGCCGGGGTATAATGAGCAGTTCTTC.

This sequence joins TRBV11-1 and TRBJ2-5, with 10 bases identical to TRBD2. Looked up from germline, CDR1 is SGHAT and CDR2 is FQDESV (reference sequence). The CDR3 is 16 amino acids. With 0 bases clipped from V and 5 bases from J, the junction kept 6 bases outside the gene matches. The CDR3 DNA reads TGTGCCAGCAGCTTAGCCCCTAGCGGGAGAGGGGAGACCCAGTACTTC. Translating it yields CASSLAPSGRGETQYF.

The chain has TRBV30 and TRBJ2-1; TRBD2 agrees at 9 bases. The CDR3 spans 17 residues. Germline trimming cut 1 base from V and 3 bases from J; bases unmatched to any gene: 10. Germline loops: CDR1 GTSNPN, CDR2 SVGIG (reference sequence). This CDR3 is CAWSGLADTYNYNEQFF. DNA of the CDR3: TGTGCCTGGAGTGGACTAGCGGACACATACAACTACAATGAGCAGTTCTTC.

The genes are TRBV4-1 and TRBJ2-5; 7 bases fit TRBD2. Germline-derived CDR1 and CDR2 are MGHRA and YSYEKL. The V and J ends lost 0 bases and 3 bases, in that order; junction bases with no gene match: 4. The length of the CDR3 is 15 residues. CDR3 coding DNA: TGCGCCAGCAGCCAAGATAGACTAGCAGAAGAGACCCAGTACTTC. It codes for CASSQDRLAEETQYF.

Notes on this clone: At one end, the junction sequence differs from germline, possibly due to a read error. The chain employs TRBV5-8 and TRBJ2-6, with D perhaps matching TRBD1 (5 bases). Germline CDR1 and CDR2: SGHTS and YDEGEE. The CDR3 has 15 amino acids. CDR3 region: CASSRLVSGANGLTF. CDR3 sequence (DNA): TGTGCCAGCAGCCGGTTGGTATCTGGGGCCAACGGCCTGACTTTC.

The chain links TRBV7-9 to TRBJ1-4, with D possibly TRBD1 on 6 matching bases. Germline-derived CDR1 and CDR2 are SEHNR and FQNEAQ (reference sequence). This CDR3 has 17 amino acids. V lost 3 bases, J lost 3 bases, and 17 bases lay in between. In DNA form, the CDR3 reads TGTGCCAGCAGCTTGGACGCCCGACAGGTGTCTAATGAAAAACTGTTTTTT. It codes for CASSLDARQVSNEKLFF. The variable domain in full, completed from reference TRBV7-9 and TRBJ1-4, reads DTGVSQNPRHKITKRGQNVTFRCDPISEHNRLYWYRQTLGQGPEFLTYFQNEAQLEKSRLLSDRFSAERPKGSFSTLEIQRTEQGDSAMYLCASSLDARQVSNEKLFFGSGTQLSVL.

The chain uses TRBV10-3 and TRBJ2-7, with 8 bases fitting TRBD2. J gave up 2 bases and V 0 bases, and 9 bases lay outside the gene matches. Germline V lookup: CDR1 ENHRY, CDR2 SYGVKD. CDR3 length: 17 amino acids. The CDR3, as DNA: TGTGCCATCAGTGAGTCAGTGATGCGGGAGGAAGCCTACGAGCAGTACTTC. This gives the protein CAISESVMREEAYEQYF.

The chain uses TRBV30 and TRBJ1-4, with D possibly TRBD1 on 6 matching bases. CDR1 GTSNPN and CDR2 SVGIG come from the germline V gene (reference sequence). This CDR3 has 15 amino acids. V was trimmed by 0 bases and J by 7 bases, leaving 15 bases between them. CDR3 in DNA: TGTGCCTGGAGTGTACGGGGACAACTGGGTGAAAAACTGTTTTTT. Its protein is CAWSVRGQLGEKLFF.

Points on this clone: One end of the junction fails to match germline, which may point to a read error. This chain connects TRBV7-9 to TRBJ1-1, with a weak D call TRBD1 (6 bases). The CDR3 covers 14 residues. The germline V gene encodes CDR1 SEHNR and CDR2 FQNEAQ (reference sequence). For the CDR3, the DNA is TGTTCCAGCAGTCCGACAGGCATAAACACTGAAGCTTTCTTT. Amino acids: CSSSPTGINTEAFF.